This T cell receptor (beta chain) was retrieved from a study of blood T cells in healthy people across ages. General study points: Expanded clonotype shifts may have been confounded, as the donors had an unknown CMV status. Versus aged donors, long-lived donors had higher diversity and more naive CD4+ cells.

The authors ran a second PCR of 7 to 11 cycles using a sample-barcoded 5' primer and a J-beta primer mix. Every sample returned 3 million or more CDR3-containing paired-end reads. MiXCR was run by TCRdb on the 5' RACE reads, yielding one entry per CDR3 protein. This repertoire shows some 1.5 million distinct CDR3 sequences, roughly 43% found once; its top ten account for approximately 4.1%. This clonotype was seen a handful of times. The antigen is undetermined. The specimen was blood. This TCR was recovered from a woman aged 18-29 years in good health.

The CDR3 region has the DNA TGCAGTGCTAGTTGGGACAGGGGTGGCTACACCTTC. It is translated as CSASWDRGGYTF. The chain uses TRBV20-1 and TRBJ1-2; 10 nucleotides agree with TRBD1. V gave up 3 bases and J gave up 7 bases; unmatched junction bases: 2. The germline CDR1 and CDR2 sequences are DFQATT and SNEGSKA (reference sequence). The CDR3 covers 12 residues.